What follows are 20 T cell receptor beta chains derived from one specimen sequenced in a study of blood T cell repertoires in COVID-19. TCRdb's table, derived via immunoSEQ multiplex PCR, lists solely in-frame clones and lacks some. The sample yields some 64,000 clones, about 76% seen once. What was sequenced was peripheral blood. The receptors were sampled from a human donor in a cohort sampled during active COVID-19.

The chain recombines TRBV28 with TRBJ1-4, with TRBD1 as a possible D gene (6 bases). CDR1 is MDHEN and CDR2 is SYDVKM in the germline V gene. This CDR3 is 15 amino acids long. V was pared by 5 bases and J by 8 bases, with 18 bases between. The CDR3 region is CASSTTGWEGEKLFF. CDR3 bases: TGTGCCAGCAGTACCACAGGGTGGGAAGGGGAAAAACTGTTTTTT.

V usage is TRBV14 and J usage is TRBJ1-6; D gene unclear. This CDR3 comprises 15 residues. Germline lookup yields CDR1 SGHDN and CDR2 FVKESK. Trimming cost V 3 bases and J 9 bases, with 15 bases left between them. The CDR3 DNA follows: TGTGCCAGCAGCCAGAGCCAGAGGCTGGGTTCACCCCTCCACTTT. Protein: CASSQSQRLGSPLHF.

The chain uses TRBV7-7 and TRBJ2-3; 9 bases are shared with TRBD1. Germline CDR1 SSHAT, CDR2 FNYEAQ (reference sequence). Trimming took 5 bases from V and 5 from J; bases not matched to a gene: 5. The length of the CDR3 is 14 residues. This chain's CDR3 is CASSAGTGLDTQYF. As DNA, the CDR3 is TGTGCCAGCAGCGCCGGGACAGGGTTAGATACGCAGTATTTT.

J is TRBJ2-5 and V is TRBV29-1; maybe TRBD2 (7 bases). This CDR3 region has 15 residues. In germline, CDR1 is SQVTM, CDR2 ANQGSEA. The germline V and J ends were trimmed by 7 bases and 9 bases, with 27 bases remaining between them. CDR3 in DNA: TGCAGCGCCCACTTTAGTCGGGGGGCTCCCACGGCCCAGTACTTC. Its translation is CSAHFSRGAPTAQYF.

This clone was counted only a few times. The V call is TRBV11-3, the J call TRBJ2-7; 9 bases align to TRBD1. The trim removed 5 bases at V and 3 bases at J, leaving 2 bases unmatched. CDR3 length: 13 residues. Germline-derived CDR1 and CDR2 are SGHNT and YENEEA. CDR3 loop: CASSPGQGYEQYF. The DNA of the CDR3 is TGTGCCAGCAGCCCGGGACAGGGCTACGAGCAGTACTTC.

The V call is TRBV29-1, the J call TRBJ2-1; D possibly corresponds to TRBD2 (6 bases). Germline V gene data show CDR1 as SQVTM and CDR2 as ANQGSEA. The CDR3 is 17 residues long. The ends were cut back, 1 base at V and 12 bases at J, with 28 bases in the middle. CDR3: CSVEGGPGSKILRRQFF. The CDR3 bases are TGCAGCGTTGAAGGGGGCCCCGGGAGCAAAATCCTTAGGCGGCAGTTCTTC.

The chain uses TRBV7-9 and TRBJ1-2; D not resolved. The CDR3 has 14 amino acids. Germline-derived CDR1 and CDR2 are SEHNR and FQNEAQ (reference sequence). Trimming stripped 1 base from V and 8 bases from J, with 14 bases between. CDR3 residues: CASSLVVGFGGYTF. The CDR3 region has the DNA TGTGCCAGCAGCTTAGTGGTCGGGTTCGGGGGCTACACCTTC.

The table lists this clone with a few counts. The chain uses TRBV5-1 and TRBJ2-7; D may be TRBD1 (6 bases). The germline gives CDR1 SGHRS, CDR2 YFSETQ. The CDR3 is made up of 14 amino acids. The V end lost 6 bases, the J end lost 0 bases, and 13 bases lay between the germline ends. The CDR3 nucleotides read TGCGCCAGCAAGGGGGAACAGGTCTCCTACGAGCAGTACTTC. It is translated as CASKGEQVSYEQYF.

A few counts support this clone. The chain couples TRBV19 to TRBJ2-4; possibly TRBD2 for D (6 bases). V lost 0 bases, J lost 0 bases, and 12 bases lay in between. The CDR3 loop spans 17 amino acids. Per the germline V gene, CDR1 is LNHDA and CDR2 is SQIVND (reference sequence). The CDR3 DNA reads TGTGCCAGTAGTATAGAGAAGGCTAGCGTAGCCAAAAACATTCAGTACTTC. Translated, it gives CASSIEKASVAKNIQYF.

The CDR3 nucleotides read TGTGCCAGCAGCTTGGGGACAGGGACGAACGAGCAGTACTTC. Translating it yields CASSLGTGTNEQYF. The chain joins TRBV7-9 to TRBJ2-7; 9 positions match TRBD1. This CDR3 is 14 amino acids long. CDR1 is SEHNR, CDR2 FQNEAQ, per germline (reference sequence). V shed 3 bases and J 5 bases; nucleotides not matched to a gene: 5.

The gene calls are TRBV4-2 and TRBJ1-5, with D maybe TRBD1 (6 bases). V was cut by 0 bases and J by 1 base, with 7 bases left in between. Germline assignment: CDR1 LGHNA and CDR2 YNFKEQ. The CDR3 spans 15 residues. CDR3 protein: CASSQDRGSNQPQHF. The CDR3 DNA reads TGTGCCAGCAGCCAAGACAGGGGAAGCAATCAGCCCCAGCATTTT.

This chain links TRBV6-2 or TRBV6-3 with TRBJ2-6; tentatively, D is TRBD2 (6 bases). CDR3 size: 15 residues. Germline values: CDR1 MNHEY, CDR2 SVGEGT. Trimming cost V 6 bases and J 0 bases, with 9 bases left between them. In DNA form, the CDR3 reads TGTGCCAGCAGCCACGGGGGCTCTGGGGCCAACGTCCTGACTTTC. Translation gives CASSHGGSGANVLTF.

CDR3 DNA sequence: TGTGCCAGCAGACCAACAGGGGGCTATGGCTACACCTTC. Its translation: CASRPTGGYGYTF. This chain connects TRBV6-5 to TRBJ1-2; 8 bases fit TRBD1. The CDR3 is 13 amino acids. Losses at the gene ends were 6 bases for V and 4 bases for J; bases not matched to a gene: 4. CDR1 and CDR2 from the germline V gene are MNHEY and SVGAGI.

This clone has just a few counts. CDR3 in amino acids: CASSFGTAQVSEQYF. CDR3 bases: TGTGCCAGCAGTTTTGGGACAGCCCAAGTTTCCGAGCAGTACTTC. J is TRBJ2-7 and V is TRBV27, with 7 positions matching TRBD1. The CDR3 sequence is 15 residues long. The V gene's germline CDR1 is MNHEY and CDR2 SMNVEV (reference sequence). The J segment lost 6 bases and the V segment lost 3 bases, leaving 11 bases of the junction unmatched.

This chain joins TRBV3-1 (or the pseudogene TRBV3-2) and TRBJ1-1, with 8 bases that match TRBD1. V gave up 5 bases and J gave up 4 bases; unmatched junction bases: 6. Per the germline V gene, CDR1 is LGHDT and CDR2 is YNNKEL (reference sequence). The CDR3 covers 14 residues. The CDR3 is CASSYGQGPTEAFF. CDR3 sequence (DNA): TGTGCCAGCAGCTATGGACAGGGACCCACTGAAGCTTTCTTT.

The chain carries TRBV5-4 and TRBJ2-5; TRBD2 agrees at 10 bases. The ends lost 4 bases at V and 5 bases at J; junction bases unmatched: 17. The CDR3 has 18 residues. Germline CDR1 is SGHNT and CDR2 is YYREEE (reference sequence). CDR3 in amino acids: CASSRGGSSGGPGETQYF. In DNA form, the CDR3 reads TGTGCCAGCAGCCGTGGCGGATCTAGCGGGGGCCCCGGGGAGACCCAGTACTTC. Full variable domain (outside the CDR3, taken from reference TRBV5-4 and TRBJ2-5): ETGVTQSPTHLIKTRGQQVTLRCSSQSGHNTVSWYQQALGQGPQFIFQYYREEENGRGNFPPRFSGLQFPNYSSELNVNALELDDSALYLCASSRGGSSGGPGETQYFGPGTRLLVL.

The chain employs TRBV20-1 and TRBJ2-1, with D unclear. This CDR3 spans 11 amino acids. Germline lookup yields CDR1 DFQATT and CDR2 SNEGSKA (reference sequence). V lost 5 bases to trimming and J lost 6 bases, with 8 bases between them. The CDR3 spells CSAARSNEQFF. CDR3 DNA sequence: TGCAGTGCTGCCAGGTCCAATGAGCAGTTCTTC.

The chain employs TRBV9 and TRBJ2-6; no clear D. Germline V gives CDR1 SGDLS, CDR2 YYNGEE. This CDR3 region has 16 residues. V dropped 2 bases and J dropped 1 base, with 10 bases sitting between them. For the CDR3, the DNA is TGTGCCAGCAGCGTTTCTAGAAGTTCTGGGGCCAACGTCCTGACTTTC. The encoded protein is CASSVSRSSGANVLTF.

The rearrangement uses TRBV5-1 and TRBJ2-5; a possible D gene is TRBD1 (7 bases). This CDR3 is built from 15 residues. Trimming cost V 4 bases and J 4 bases, with 17 bases left between them. Germline CDR1 is SGHRS and CDR2 is YFSETQ. In DNA form, the CDR3 reads TGCGCCAGCAGCGTCCAGGGGGGAGGTCGAGAGACCCAGTACTTC. Encoded protein: CASSVQGGGRETQYF.

Only one count was recorded for this clone. The chain has TRBV15 and TRBJ2-1; 10 bases are a match to TRBD2. Trimming at V came to 5 bases and at J to 0 bases, leaving 13 bases not matched to a gene. Germline lookup yields CDR1 LNHNV and CDR2 YYDKDF (reference sequence). CDR3 length: 19 residues. For the CDR3, the DNA is TGTGCCACCAGCGGGGAAGGGGTAGCGGGGGGAAGCTCCTACAATGAGCAGTTCTTC. It yields the protein CATSGEGVAGGSSYNEQFF.